The source of this TCR beta chain is a study of blood T cell repertoires in COVID-19. Study details: The analysed material was cDNA or gDNA that came from T cells, B-cell-depleted T cells, or PBMCs.

Deletions cut 4 bases from V and 0 bases from J, with 4 bases between. From germline, CDR1 is ENHRY and CDR2 SYGVKD. This CDR3 contains 13 residues. The table came from immunoSEQ multiplex PCR; TCRdb's copy has only in-frame clones and leaves some out. The sample includes about 90,000 clones, about 89% of them seen just once. The sequencing sample was made of peripheral blood. This receptor was taken from a man between 50 and 59 years old with COVID-19, enrolled during active disease. The chain carries TRBV10-3 and TRBJ1-3, with D uncertain. CDR3 sequence: CAISASSGNTIYF. CDR3 DNA: TGTGCCATCAGTGCTAGCTCTGGAAACACCATATATTTT.